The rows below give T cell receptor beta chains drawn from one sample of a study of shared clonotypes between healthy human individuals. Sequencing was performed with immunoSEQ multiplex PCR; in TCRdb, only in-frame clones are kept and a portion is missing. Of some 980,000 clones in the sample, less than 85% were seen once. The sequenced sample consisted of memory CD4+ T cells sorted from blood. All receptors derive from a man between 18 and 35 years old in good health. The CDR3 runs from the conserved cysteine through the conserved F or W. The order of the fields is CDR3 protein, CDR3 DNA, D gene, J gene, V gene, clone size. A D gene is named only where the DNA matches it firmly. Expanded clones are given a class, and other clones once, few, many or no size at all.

CASSLRPQNTEAFF TGCGCCAGCAGCCTAAGGCCCCAGAACACTGAAGCTTTCTTT NA TRBJ1-1 TRBV5-1 NA
CASSSVAVQETQYF TGTGCCAGCAGCTCCGTAGCGGTTCAAGAGACCCAGTACTTC NA TRBJ2-5 TRBV7-9 once
CAWTQGVGGYTF TGTGCCTGGACACAGGGGGTAGGGGGCTACACCTTC TRBD1 TRBJ1-2 TRBV30 few
CASSPNSGNTIYF TGTGCCAGCTCACCAAACTCTGGAAACACCATATATTTT NA TRBJ1-3 TRBV18 NA
CSVAAGTSSNQPQHF TGCAGCGTTGCGGCAGGCACTTCATCAAATCAGCCCCAGCATTTT NA TRBJ1-5 TRBV29-1 once
CASSLGGSSNQPQHF TGTGCCAGCAGCTTGGGTGGATCGAGCAATCAGCCCCAGCATTTT NA TRBJ1-5 TRBV5-6 NA
CASRPTGSGDTQYF TGCGCCAGCAGACCGACAGGGTCGGGAGATACGCAGTATTTT TRBD1 TRBJ2-3 TRBV5-1 NA
CASSFRGRNEQFF TGTGCCAGCAGTTTCCGGGGGAGGAATGAGCAGTTCTTC NA TRBJ2-1 TRBV27 few
CASSEGSGSNIQYF TGTGCCAGCAGTGAAGGTAGCGGGTCAAACATTCAGTACTTC TRBD2 TRBJ2-4 TRBV6-1 NA
CATSKTAPVNTEAFF TGTGCCACCAGCAAGACAGCACCCGTGAACACTGAAGCTTTCTTT NA TRBJ1-1 TRBV15 NA
CASSEGRIYNEQFF TGTGCCAGCAGCGAGGGGAGAATTTACAATGAGCAGTTCTTC NA TRBJ2-1 TRBV27 NA
CASSQDPQGASGNTIYF TGCGCCAGCAGCCAAGACCCACAGGGAGCCTCTGGAAACACCATATATTTT NA TRBJ1-3 TRBV4-3 NA
CASSEAHNLYTDTQYF TGTGCCAGCAGTGAAGCTCATAACCTATACACAGATACGCAGTATTTT NA TRBJ2-3 TRBV6-1 once
CASKVAPGGGTEAFF TGTGCCAGTAAGGTAGCCCCGGGTGGGGGCACTGAAGCTTTCTTT NA TRBJ1-1 TRBV19 NA
CASSTTGYPYEQYF TGTGCCAGCTCAACGACAGGGTACCCCTACGAGCAGTACTTC TRBD1 TRBJ2-7 TRBV18 NA
CASSVIQGVRELFF TGTGCCAGCAGTGTTATACAGGGGGTGAGGGAGCTGTTTTTT TRBD1 TRBJ2-2 TRBV6-1 NA
CASSSGQGGNTEAFF TGCGCCAGCAGCTCCGGACAGGGTGGAAACACTGAAGCTTTCTTT TRBD1 TRBJ1-1 TRBV5-1 NA
CASSSRDRREYGYTF TGTGCCAGCAGTTCCCGGGACAGGAGGGAGTATGGCTACACCTTC TRBD1 TRBJ1-2 TRBV5-6 NA
CASSRTGGGEQFF TGTGCCAGCAGTCGAACAGGGGGAGGTGAGCAGTTCTTC TRBD1 TRBJ2-1 TRBV7-9 NA
CAWSVGSGTYNEQFF TGTGCCTGGAGTGTTGGTAGCGGGACCTACAATGAGCAGTTCTTC TRBD2 TRBJ2-1 TRBV30 once
CASSPGLGQQSNYGYTF TGTGCCAGCAGTCCGGGCCTGGGGCAGCAGAGCAACTATGGCTACACCTTC NA TRBJ1-2 TRBV27 NA
CSVEDPLVGSYEQYF TGCAGCGTTGAAGATCCACTAGTGGGGTCCTACGAGCAGTACTTC NA TRBJ2-7 TRBV29-1 NA
CASSFRAGTSSYNSPLHF TGCGCCAGCAGCTTCAGGGCAGGCACGAGCTCCTATAATTCACCCCTCCACTTT NA TRBJ1-6 TRBV5-1 NA
CASSPTASPSSDTQYF TGCGCCAGCAGCCCTACCGCTAGTCCGAGCTCGGATACGCAGTATTTT NA TRBJ2-3 TRBV5-1 NA
CSVLDRGKRNTIYF TGCAGCGTACTGGACAGGGGGAAAAGAAACACCATATATTTT TRBD1 TRBJ1-3 TRBV29-1 NA
CASSLRFGTEAFF TGTGCCAGCAGTTTACGGTTTGGAACTGAAGCTTTCTTT NA TRBJ1-1 TRBV27 NA